This note documents a single TCR beta chain sequence. Its antigen is not known. These data come from a study of vaccination effects on CD4 cells after COVID-19. At the level of the study: Participants were vaccinated with two doses of either the BNT162b2 or mRNA-1273 vaccine.

Subsequent to a culture period of more than 8 days, CD4+ T cells were isolated. Repertoires were generated with immunoSEQ multiplex PCR, while TCRdb's copy carries only in-frame clones and drops some. The sample yields fewer than 35,000 clones, around three fifths seen once. Germline assignment: CDR1 SEHNR and CDR2 FQNEAQ (reference sequence). CDR3 length: 15 residues. V was clipped by 5 bases and J by 4 bases, with 14 bases between them. Material: CD4+ T cells from PBMCs cultured without peptide, obtained before COVID-19 vaccination. The TCR originated in a human donor who received a COVID-19 vaccine. This rearrangement joins TRBV7-9 to TRBJ2-2, with D possibly being TRBD1 (6 bases). This chain's CDR3 is CASSPIGQRTGELFF. In DNA, the CDR3 is TGTGCCAGCAGCCCCATTGGACAGCGCACCGGGGAGCTGTTTTTT.